This entry lists 32 T cell receptor beta chains sequenced from one sample in a study of human T cells and chemical hapten exposure. Each CDR3 protein gets one entry after TCRdb re-called the RACE reads with MiXCR. The sample carries roughly 100,000 distinct CDR3 sequences, under 40% recorded once. The time point denotes: patch test 3, about 24 weeks after DPC sensitization. Treatment indicated: therapeutic diphenylcyclopropenone sensitization with weekly scalp DPC. Here the sequenced sample was whole blood, taken in connection with sensitization to the hapten diphenylcyclopropenone (DPC). The receptors here all came from a man aged 40-49 years with alopecia areata. Some clones in this sample may be carry-over from other donors' samples.

The sample holds a few counts of this clonotype. J is TRBJ2-7 and V is TRBV20-1; TRBD1 matches at 7 bases. There are 15 residues in the CDR3. The V segment lost 2 bases and the J segment 3 bases; nucleotides outside the gene matches: 10. The germline V gene has CDR1 DFQATT and CDR2 SNEGSKA (reference sequence). In nucleotides, the CDR3 is TGCAGTGCTAGACCTTTCGGGACAGCGAACTACGAGCAGTACTTC. Its protein product is CSARPFGTANYEQYF.

The chain couples TRBV5-4 to TRBJ1-1; D is ambiguous. With 1 base removed from V and 1 base from J, the gap between germline ends came to 5 bases. The germline V gene encodes CDR1 SGHNT and CDR2 YYREEE (reference sequence). The length of the CDR3 is 13 residues. The CDR3 loop reads CASSLNPNTEAFF. The CDR3 DNA reads TGTGCCAGCAGCTTGAACCCGAACACTGAAGCTTTCTTT.

The chain employs TRBV20-1 and TRBJ2-3, with TRBD2 matching 11 bases. There are 12 residues in the CDR3. Germline CDR1 is DFQATT and CDR2 is SNEGSKA (reference sequence). The J segment lost 14 bases and the V segment lost 5 bases, leaving 9 bases of the junction unmatched. The CDR3 DNA is TGCAGTGCTGGGACTAGCGGCAAAAGACGGTATTTT. It codes for CSAGTSGKRRYF.

This clonotype was picked up a small number of times. The rearrangement uses TRBV6-2 or TRBV6-3 and TRBJ2-3; 7 nucleotides line up with TRBD2. The CDR3 sequence is 16 residues long. Germline CDR1 reads MNHEY; CDR2 reads SVGEGT. V shed 2 bases and J 2 bases; nucleotides not matched to a gene: 7. CDR3 nucleotide sequence: TGTGCCAGCAGTTACCCCACGGGAGGCCTCACAGATACGCAGTATTTT. Translating gives CASSYPTGGLTDTQYF.

The V and J genes are TRBV11-1 and TRBJ2-4, with D perhaps given as TRBD1 or TRBD2 (5 bases each). Germline-derived CDR1 and CDR2 are SGHAT and FQDESV (reference sequence). With 4 bases removed from V and 0 bases from J, the gap between germline ends came to 7 bases. The CDR3 consists of 14 residues. The CDR3 protein is CASSWDAAKNIQYF. Here the CDR3 DNA reads TGTGCCAGCAGCTGGGACGCAGCCAAAAACATTCAGTACTTC.

The CDR3 loop is CASRRQVSGNTIYF. The CDR3 bases are TGTGCCAGCAGGAGACAGGTCTCTGGAAACACCATATATTTT. The chain is built from TRBV6-6 and TRBJ1-3, with TRBD1 as a possible D gene (6 bases). CDR3 length equals 14 residues. Per germline, CDR1 MNHNY and CDR2 SVGAGI (reference sequence). V lost 6 bases, J lost 0 bases, and 9 bases lay in between.

This clonotype was seen a single time. The chain employs TRBV3-1 and TRBJ2-3; 12 bases are shared with TRBD2. The CDR3 spans 16 residues. CDR1 and CDR2 (germline): LGHDT, YNNKEL (reference sequence). Unmatched junction bases numbered 8, after V lost 0 bases and J lost 10 bases. The CDR3 bases are TGTGCCAGCAGCCAAGAGGCTAGCGGGAGGGCATTCGCGCAGTATTTT. Translating it yields CASSQEASGRAFAQYF.

This clonotype showed up just a few times. V usage is TRBV6-2 or TRBV6-3 and J usage is TRBJ2-1; D is unresolved. The V end was cut by 3 bases, the J end by 7 bases, with 16 bases between. The CDR3 contains 15 residues. The germline gives CDR1 MNHEY, CDR2 SVGEGT. This CDR3 reads CASSYRVLVVNEQFF. DNA of the CDR3: TGTGCCAGCAGTTATCGAGTGCTAGTTGTTAATGAGCAGTTCTTC.

The V call is TRBV18, the J call TRBJ2-5, with D uncertain. Per germline, CDR1 KGHSH and CDR2 LQKENI. V was clipped by 1 base and J by 4 bases, with 1 base between them. This CDR3 contains 11 residues. The CDR3 is CASSPRETQYF. DNA of the CDR3: TGTGCCAGCTCACCACGAGAGACCCAGTACTTC.

The V gene is TRBV29-1, the J gene TRBJ1-1; 7 bases align to TRBD1. CDR1 is SQVTM, CDR2 ANQGSEA, per germline. This CDR3 comprises 12 residues. Trimming at V came to 6 bases and at J to 3 bases, leaving 4 bases not matched to a gene. The CDR3 sequence: CSVVTGDTEAFF. As DNA, the CDR3 is TGCAGCGTGGTTACAGGGGACACTGAAGCTTTCTTT.

A few counts support this clonotype. This chain joins TRBV12-3 or TRBV12-4 and TRBJ2-5, with no clear D. With 5 bases removed from V and 5 bases from J, the gap between germline ends came to 15 bases. The CDR3 is made up of 14 amino acids. The CDR3 DNA follows: TGTGCCAGCAGTACGTGGGCTTTGGAGGAGACCCAGTACTTC. This translates into CASSTWALEETQYF.

The CDR3 coding sequence is TGTGCCAGCAGCCCGGCCGCGGTCCAAGAGACCCAGTACTTC. This encodes CASSPAAVQETQYF. V is TRBV7-2 and J is TRBJ2-5; D is uncertain. The V gene's germline CDR1 is SGHTA and CDR2 FQGNSA. V was cut by 5 bases and J by 1 base, with 11 bases left in between. This CDR3 has 14 residues.

The sample holds a few counts of this clonotype. J is TRBJ1-2 and V is TRBV10-3; no clear D. This CDR3 comprises 15 residues. Looked up from germline, CDR1 is ENHRY and CDR2 is SYGVKD. The ends were cut back, 1 base at V and 3 bases at J, with 12 bases in the middle. The CDR3 nucleotides read TGTGCCATCAGTGAGTGGCAGATTCGGGACTATGGCTACACCTTC. This codes for CAISEWQIRDYGYTF.

The chain has TRBV5-1 and TRBJ1-1; D is possibly TRBD1 (6 bases). V lost 5 bases, J lost 5 bases, and 16 bases lay in between. Per the germline V gene, CDR1 is SGHRS and CDR2 is YFSETQ. The CDR3 contains 14 residues. DNA of the CDR3: TGCGCCAGCAGGATGGGGGGGGCGAAAACTGAAGCTTTCTTT. Translating it yields CASRMGGAKTEAFF.

This CDR3 reads CASSLGSLGETQYF. The CDR3 nucleotides are TGTGCCAGCAGCTTAGGATCCCTTGGAGAGACCCAGTACTTC. The rearrangement joins TRBV7-9 to TRBJ2-5; D is uncertain. The germline V gene encodes CDR1 SEHNR and CDR2 FQNEAQ (reference sequence). The CDR3 loop spans 14 amino acids. The V end lost 1 base, the J end lost 4 bases, and 10 bases lay between the germline ends.

The chain combines TRBV6-1 with TRBJ2-1; 12 bases are a match to TRBD2. There are 15 residues in the CDR3. The germline gives CDR1 MNHNS, CDR2 SASEGT. Trimming cost V 6 bases and J 5 bases; bases outside gene matches: 5. The CDR3 loop reads CASRRLAGENNEQFF. The CDR3 DNA reads as TGTGCCAGCAGAAGACTAGCGGGAGAAAACAATGAGCAGTTCTTC.

This clonotype occurred a few times. This rearrangement joins TRBV3-1 to TRBJ2-1; D not certain. CDR1 LGHDT and CDR2 YNNKEL come from the germline V gene (reference sequence). This CDR3 spans 15 amino acids. The V end lost 4 bases, the J end lost 0 bases, and 10 bases lay between the germline ends. The CDR3 here is CASSPGYSSYNEQFF. The CDR3 DNA sequence: TGTGCCAGCAGCCCGGGCTACTCCTCCTACAATGAGCAGTTCTTC.

This clonotype was recorded only once. This chain connects TRBV7-3 to TRBJ1-4; 7 bases map to TRBD1. V was pared by 5 bases and J by 7 bases, with 4 bases of the junction left unmatched. This CDR3 contains 13 residues. In germline, CDR1 is SGHTA, CDR2 FQGTGA. The CDR3 here is CASSANRGEKLFF. The CDR3 DNA reads as TGTGCCAGCAGCGCTAACAGGGGTGAAAAACTGTTTTTT.

This clonotype was counted only a few times. This sequence joins TRBV5-6 and TRBJ2-7; D unresolved. V lost 8 bases and J 4 bases, leaving 19 bases between the germline ends. CDR3 length: 14 amino acids. Germline CDR1 reads SGHDT; CDR2 reads YYEEEE. This CDR3 reads CASTVGSAVYEQYF. Here the CDR3 DNA reads TGTGCCAGTACCGTCGGGTCTGCCGTTTACGAGCAGTACTTC.

This clonotype was detected only a few times. The rearrangement links TRBV5-4 to TRBJ2-3, with unresolved D. The germline gives CDR1 SGHNT, CDR2 YYREEE (reference sequence). Trimming stripped 4 bases from V and 6 bases from J, with 12 bases between. The CDR3 length is 13 residues. The CDR3 protein is CASSVQRSDTQYF. CDR3 coding DNA: TGTGCCAGCAGCGTGCAAAGATCCGATACGCAGTATTTT.

CDR3 sequence: CASSPVAGTSTDTQYF. In DNA form, the CDR3 reads TGTGCCAGCTCACCAGTAGCGGGGACTAGCACAGATACGCAGTATTTT. The gene calls are TRBV18 and TRBJ2-3, with TRBD2 matching over 8 bases. Trimming at V came to 2 bases and at J to 0 bases, leaving 4 bases not matched to a gene. The CDR3 runs 16 residues. In germline, CDR1 is KGHSH, CDR2 LQKENI.

The chain is built from TRBV2 and TRBJ2-3; D remains unclear. The V gene's germline CDR1 is SNHLY and CDR2 FYNNEI. The CDR3 consists of 15 residues. The V end was cut by 6 bases, the J end by 2 bases, with 15 bases between. The CDR3 region has the DNA TGTGCCAGCAGGCCTGGGCAGACGTTCACAGATACGCAGTATTTT. Protein: CASRPGQTFTDTQYF.

There are a few counts of this clonotype. An end of the junction differs from the germline gene, which may be a read error. V and J are TRBV28 and TRBJ1-2; D unclear. Germline CDR1 is MDHEN and CDR2 is SYDVKM. This CDR3 region has 10 residues. The CDR3 spells CATSRRTSNF. The CDR3 DNA sequence: TGTGCCACCAGCCGGAGAACGTCGAACTTC.

The V call is TRBV7-6, the J call TRBJ2-7; D possibly corresponds to TRBD1 (6 bases). CDR3 size: 15 residues. V was pared by 0 bases and J by 2 bases, with 11 bases between. Germline V gene lookup returns CDR1 SGHVS and CDR2 FNYEAQ. CDR3 DNA: TGTGCCAGCAGCTTAGCGTATGGACAGACCTACGAGCAGTACGTC. Protein: CASSLAYGQTYEQYV.

The rearrangement joins TRBV29-1 to TRBJ2-7; tentatively, D is TRBD1 (6 bases). V lost 0 bases and J lost 1, with 7 bases in between. CDR1 is SQVTM and CDR2 is ANQGSEA in the germline V gene. The CDR3 runs 13 residues. CDR3 amino acids: CSVEETGSYEQYF. The CDR3 DNA follows: TGCAGCGTTGAAGAGACAGGATCCTACGAGCAGTACTTC.

The chain employs TRBV14 and TRBJ2-3; no firm D call. Looked up from germline, CDR1 is SGHDN and CDR2 is FVKESK. The CDR3 runs to 15 residues. The V and J ends lost 1 base and 0 bases respectively, with 8 bases between them. CDR3 sequence: CASSQGSVSTDTQYF. The CDR3 coding sequence is TGTGCCAGCAGCCAAGGAAGCGTAAGCACAGATACGCAGTATTTT.

This clonotype turned up a few times. The chain links TRBV11-3 to TRBJ2-4, with D hard to call. Germline CDR1 SGHNT, CDR2 YENEEA. This CDR3 is built from 15 residues. The germline V and J ends were trimmed by 5 bases and 6 bases, with 17 bases remaining between them. The CDR3 DNA reads TGTGCCAGCAGCCTCCCGGGTTGGGTTGGAAACATTCAGTACTTC. It yields the protein CASSLPGWVGNIQYF. Full variable domain (remainder filled in from reference TRBV11-3 and TRBJ2-4): EAGVVQSPRYKIIEKKQPVAFWCNPISGHNTLYWYLQNLGQGPELLIRYENEEAVDDSQLPKDRFSAERLKGVDSTLKIQPAELGDSAVYLCASSLPGWVGNIQYFGAGTRLSVL.

The gene calls are TRBV5-1 and TRBJ2-5, with 9 positions matching TRBD2. The length of the CDR3 is 14 residues. V lost 4 bases to trimming and J lost 0 bases; unmatched junction nucleotides: 1. Germline V CDR1 and CDR2: SGHRS, YFSETQ. The CDR3 loop is CASSPSGDQETQYF. The CDR3 bases are TGCGCCAGCAGCCCTAGCGGGGACCAAGAGACCCAGTACTTC.

The chain joins TRBV20-1 to TRBJ1-5, with D perhaps matching TRBD1 (5 bases). CDR1 is DFQATT, CDR2 SNEGSKA, per germline (reference sequence). This CDR3 is built from 15 residues. Trimming pared 3 bases from V and 0 bases from J, leaving 12 bases between. CDR3 in amino acids: CSARLTGASNQPQHF. The CDR3 DNA is TGCAGTGCTAGGTTGACCGGGGCTAGCAATCAGCCCCAGCATTTT.

V and J are TRBV6-5 and TRBJ1-5; D not certain. The CDR3 runs 14 residues. Germline V CDR1 and CDR2: MNHEY, SVGAGI. Trimming took 3 bases from V and 0 from J, leaving 6 bases between them. DNA of the CDR3: TGTGCCAGCAGTTATCACAGTAGCAATCAGCCCCAGCATTTT. Translating gives CASSYHSSNQPQHF.

V gene TRBV18 combines with J gene TRBJ1-5; D gene unclear. V gave up 2 bases and J gave up 5 bases, with 7 bases separating them. The CDR3 is made up of 13 amino acids. Germline V gene data show CDR1 as KGHSH and CDR2 as LQKENI. The DNA of the CDR3 is TGTGCCAGCTCACCAAACACCGATCAGCCCCAGCATTTT. This encodes CASSPNTDQPQHF. Filled out from reference TRBV18 and TRBJ1-5, the complete variable domain reads NAGVMQNPRHLVRRRGQEARLRCSPMKGHSHVYWYRQLPEEGLKFMVYLQKENIIDESGMPKERFSAEFPKEGPSILRIQQVVRGDSAAYFCASSPNTDQPQHFGDGTRLSIL.

The genes are TRBV20-1 and TRBJ1-2; D is uncertain. The ends were cut back, 0 bases at V and 1 base at J, with 6 bases in the middle. Germline CDR1 is DFQATT and CDR2 is SNEGSKA (reference sequence). CDR3 size: 13 residues. Here the CDR3 DNA reads TGCAGTGCTAGAGATGCGGTTAACTATGGCTACACCTTC. It translates to CSARDAVNYGYTF.